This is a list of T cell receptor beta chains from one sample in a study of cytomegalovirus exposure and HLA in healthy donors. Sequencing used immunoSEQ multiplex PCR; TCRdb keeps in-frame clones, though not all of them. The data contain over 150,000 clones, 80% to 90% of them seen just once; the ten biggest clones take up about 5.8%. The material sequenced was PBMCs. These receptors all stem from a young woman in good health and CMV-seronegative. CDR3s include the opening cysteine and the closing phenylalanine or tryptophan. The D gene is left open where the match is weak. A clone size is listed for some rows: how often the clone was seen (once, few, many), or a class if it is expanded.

CASRTSGGPYEQYF TGTGCCAGCAGGACTAGCGGGGGGCCCTACGAGCAGTACTTC TRBD2 . TRBJ2-7 TRBV2
CASSDHYEQYF TGTGCCAGCAGTGACCATTACGAGCAGTACTTC . . TRBJ2-7 TRBV6-1
CASGDERERDQPQHF TGCGCCAGCGGGGATGAGAGGGAGAGGGATCAGCCCCAGCATTTT . . TRBJ1-5 TRBV10-2
CASSVFPSRDTEAFF TGTGCCAGCAGCGTATTCCCCTCCAGGGACACTGAAGCTTTCTTT . . TRBJ1-1 TRBV9
CASSLAPGQGYEQYF TGCGCCAGCAGCTTGGCCCCGGGACAGGGCTACGAGCAGTACTTC TRBD1 . TRBJ2-7 TRBV5-1
CASSPDDRVRGYTF TGTGCCAGCAGCCCCGATGACAGGGTACGGGGCTACACCTTC TRBD1 . TRBJ1-2 TRBV13
CASSVDGTGNYGYTF TGTGCCAGCAGCGTAGATGGGACAGGGAACTATGGCTACACCTTC TRBD1 . TRBJ1-2 TRBV9
CASSLGVNNLLFF TGCGCCAGCAGCTTGGGGGTAAACAATCTGCTGTTTTTT . once TRBJ1-4 TRBV5-1
CASSLSVNTEAFF TGTGCCAGCAGCTTATCCGTGAACACTGAAGCTTTCTTT . . TRBJ1-1 TRBV7-9
CSVEEAGTQETQYF TGCAGCGTTGAAGAGGCGGGGACCCAAGAGACCCAGTACTTC . . TRBJ2-5 TRBV29-1
CASSLGLAGGYSYEQYF TGTGCCAGCAGCTTGGGGTTAGCGGGAGGGTACTCCTACGAGCAGTACTTC TRBD2 . TRBJ2-7 TRBV5-4
CASSLDYANTGELFF TGTGCCAGCAGTTTAGACTATGCGAACACCGGGGAGCTGTTTTTT . once TRBJ2-2 TRBV27
CASSLAGLTSGSRSDTQYF TGCGCCAGCAGCCTCGCCGGCCTTACTAGCGGGAGTAGGTCAGATACGCAGTATTTT TRBD2 once TRBJ2-3 TRBV5-1
CASSEGPNTGELFF TGTGCCAGCAGTGAAGGGCCTAACACCGGGGAGCTGTTTTTT . . TRBJ2-2 TRBV6-1
CASSFAGNTYEQYF TGTGCCAGCAGCTTCGCCGGGAACACCTACGAGCAGTACTTC . few TRBJ2-7 TRBV11-1
CASSPWVGKYNEQFF TGTGCCAGCAGTCCATGGGTAGGGAAATACAATGAGCAGTTCTTC . . TRBJ2-1 TRBV27
CAISEGSGGIQYF TGTGCCATCAGTGAGGGGAGCGGGGGAATTCAGTACTTC TRBD2 . TRBJ2-7 TRBV10-3
CASSQDGTSGRDLEQFF TGTGCCAGCAGCCAAGATGGGACTAGCGGGAGGGATCTTGAGCAGTTCTTC TRBD2 . TRBJ2-1 TRBV4-2
CASSLDRSYEQYF TGTGCCAGCAGCTTGGACCGCTCCTACGAGCAGTACTTC . . TRBJ2-7 TRBV5-6
CASSFNGGELFF TGTGCCAGCAGCTTTAATGGGGGGGAGCTGTTTTTT . . TRBJ2-2 TRBV5-4
CASRAGTGWADTQYF TGTGCCAGCAGGGCAGGGACAGGGTGGGCAGATACGCAGTATTTT TRBD1 . TRBJ2-3 TRBV27
CASSLDRSYEQYF TGTGCCAGCAGCTTGGACAGGTCCTACGAGCAGTACTTC . once TRBJ2-7 TRBV5-4
CASSRLREETQYF TGCGCCAGCAGCCGCCTCAGGGAAGAGACCCAGTACTTC . . TRBJ2-5 TRBV4-3